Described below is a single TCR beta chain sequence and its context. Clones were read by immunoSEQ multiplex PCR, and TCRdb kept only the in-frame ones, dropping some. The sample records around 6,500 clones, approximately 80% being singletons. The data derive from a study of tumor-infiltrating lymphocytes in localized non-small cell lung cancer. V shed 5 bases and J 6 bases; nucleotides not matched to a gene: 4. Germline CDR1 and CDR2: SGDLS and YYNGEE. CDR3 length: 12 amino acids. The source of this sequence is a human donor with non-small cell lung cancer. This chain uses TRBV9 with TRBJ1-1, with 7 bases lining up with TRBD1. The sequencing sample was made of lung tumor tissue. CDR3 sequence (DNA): TGTGCCAGCAGGGGGGACAGCCCTGAAGCTTTCTTT. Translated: CASRGDSPEAFF.